These 17 T cell receptor beta chains came from one sample sequenced in a study of T cells in Graves' hyperthyroidism and ophthalmopathy. It was RNA transcripts that yielded the amplified TCR beta CDR3 regions. A first-round RT-PCR of the TCR CDR3 used the HTBI primer set. TCRdb ran MiXCR on the multiplex PCR reads and lists one entry per CDR3 protein. The data show about 700,000 distinct CDR3 sequences, roughly 46% seen once. The sequencing input was peripheral blood or thyroid tissue (not recorded which). The receptors shown here come from an adult man with Graves' disease, either hyperthyroidism or ophthalmopathy (not recorded which).

The V gene is TRBV7-6, the J gene TRBJ1-6, with 11 nucleotides matching TRBD1. With 3 bases clipped from V and 7 bases from J, the junction kept 11 bases outside the gene matches. The germline V gene has CDR1 SGHVS and CDR2 FNYEAQ. The CDR3 extends over 18 amino acids. CDR3 protein: CASSLGQGVSIVNSPLHF. The CDR3 bases are TGTGCCAGCAGCTTGGGACAGGGGGTTTCTATCGTGAATTCACCCCTCCACTTT.

This clonotype was observed many times. The V and J genes are TRBV20-1 and TRBJ1-5; D perhaps matches TRBD1 (5 bases). The CDR3 extends over 14 amino acids. V lost 6 bases to trimming and J lost 0 bases, with 12 bases between them. Germline CDR1 reads DFQATT; CDR2 reads SNEGSKA (reference sequence). The CDR3 nucleotides are TGCAGTGCGCAGGACACCGATAGCAATCAGCCCCAGCATTTT. Translating gives CSAQDTDSNQPQHF.

This chain links TRBV2 with TRBJ1-2; 8 nucleotides line up with TRBD1. J lost 0 bases, V lost 6 bases, and 6 bases had no gene match. Germline V lookup: CDR1 SNHLY, CDR2 FYNNEI. CDR3 length: 15 amino acids. As DNA, the CDR3 is TGTGCCAGCAGGGAGGACAGGGCCGCTAACTATGGCTACACCTTC. This codes for CASREDRAANYGYTF.

This rearrangement joins TRBV7-9 to TRBJ2-5; perhaps TRBD1 as D (6 bases). The CDR3 loop spans 15 amino acids. Germline V lookup: CDR1 SEHNR, CDR2 FQNEAQ (reference sequence). The V end was cut by 10 bases, the J end by 5 bases, with 23 bases between. Written as DNA, the CDR3 is TGTGCCACCCTACCGTACAGGGAGAGGAAGGAGACCCAGTACTTC. Amino acids: CATLPYRERKETQYF. Based on the CDR3 plus reference TRBV7-9 and TRBJ2-5, the full variable domain is DTGVSQNPRHKITKRGQNVTFRCDPISEHNRLYWYRQTLGQGPEFLTYFQNEAQLEKSRLLSDRFSAERPKGSFSTLEIQRTEQGDSAMYLCATLPYRERKETQYFGPGTRLLVL.

At least ten counts were recorded for this clonotype. The chain couples TRBV7-8 to TRBJ2-7; D possibly corresponds to TRBD2 (6 bases). Germline CDR1 reads SGHVS; CDR2 reads FQNEAQ. V was clipped by 5 bases and J by 0 bases, with 11 bases between them. The length of the CDR3 is 14 residues. In nucleotides, the CDR3 is TGTGCCAGCAGCAGAACGCGGGGCTCCTACGAGCAGTACTTC. Translated: CASSRTRGSYEQYF.

This clonotype was seen a handful of times. The CDR3 here is CSVEVVGQGDSEAFF. For the CDR3, the DNA is TGCAGCGTTGAAGTGGTAGGACAGGGGGATTCTGAAGCTTTCTTT. The chain employs TRBV29-1 and TRBJ1-1, with 10 bases matching TRBD1. The CDR3 spans 15 residues. Losses at the gene ends were 1 base for V and 6 bases for J; bases not matched to a gene: 8. The V gene's germline CDR1 is SQVTM and CDR2 ANQGSEA.

The chain is built from TRBV2 and TRBJ1-5; D not certain. Looked up from germline, CDR1 is SNHLY and CDR2 is FYNNEI. The CDR3 consists of 14 residues. The CDR3 is CARDGRRPNQPQHF. Here the CDR3 DNA reads TGTGCTAGAGATGGCCGCAGACCCAATCAGCCCCAGCATTTT.

The table lists this clonotype with many counts. The chain carries TRBV7-8 and TRBJ2-7; TRBD2 aligns across 10 bases. V lost 6 bases and J lost 3; bases outside the gene matches: 8. Germline assignment: CDR1 SGHVS and CDR2 FQNEAQ. This CDR3 is built from 15 residues. This CDR3 is CASSRGLAENYEQYF. Here the CDR3 DNA reads TGTGCCAGCAGTAGAGGACTAGCGGAGAACTACGAGCAGTACTTC.

Points on this clonotype: One end of the junction fails to match germline, which may point to a read error. The chain joins TRBV20-1 to TRBJ1-6; no firm D call. The germline gives CDR1 DFQATT, CDR2 SNEGSKA (reference sequence). The CDR3 extends over 17 amino acids. CDR3 nucleotide sequence: TGCAGTGCTAGAGATCGGCGCAGCTCGGACTATACTTCACCCCTCCACTTT. Translating it yields CSARDRRSSDYTSPLHF.

This clonotype occurred a few times. This sequence joins TRBV6-5 and TRBJ1-2, with TRBD1 identical over 7 bases. Per germline, CDR1 MNHEY and CDR2 SVGAGI. V lost 2 bases, J lost 5 bases, and 8 bases stayed unmatched. The CDR3 is made up of 15 amino acids. The CDR3 sequence is CASSYTDRDQYGYTF. The CDR3 DNA is TGTGCCAGCAGTTACACTGACAGGGACCAATATGGCTACACCTTC.

Only one count was recorded for this clonotype. This chain links TRBV2 with TRBJ1-1, with D possibly being TRBD1 (5 bases). The CDR3 extends over 15 amino acids. The germline V and J ends were trimmed by 1 base and 2 bases, with 11 bases remaining between them. CDR1 and CDR2 (germline): SNHLY, FYNNEI. As DNA, the CDR3 is TGTGCCAGCAGTGAAGTTTGGACAACTAACACTGAAGCTTTCTTT. Its translation: CASSEVWTTNTEAFF. The full variable domain, rest sourced from reference TRBV2 and TRBJ1-1, is EPEVTQTPSHQVTQMGQEVILRCVPISNHLYFYWYRQILGQKVEFLVSFYNNEISEKSEIFDDQFSVERPDGSNFTLKIRSTKLEDSAMYFCASSEVWTTNTEAFFGQGTRLTVV.

This clonotype was observed a few times. The V and J genes are TRBV5-4 and TRBJ2-7, with TRBD1 matching 9 bases. Trimming took 3 bases from V and 5 from J; bases not matched to a gene: 12. Germline V gene data show CDR1 as SGHNT and CDR2 as YYREEE (reference sequence). The CDR3 is made up of 16 amino acids. The CDR3 DNA reads TGTGCCAGCAGCTACCCCGGCGGGACAGGGAAGGACGAGCAGTACTTC. Its protein is CASSYPGGTGKDEQYF.

The J gene is TRBJ1-1, the V gene TRBV5-1; a possible D gene is TRBD1 (6 bases). Germline V lookup: CDR1 SGHRS, CDR2 YFSETQ. The CDR3 covers 15 residues. The V gene lost 3 bases and the J gene lost 5 bases, with 17 bases spanning the gap. Written as DNA, the CDR3 is TGCGCCAGCAGCTGGGGTGAGGGGGGCAGGACTGAAGCTTTCTTT. It specifies CASSWGEGGRTEAFF.

The CDR3 coding sequence is TGTGCCAGCACCCCGACAGGGGCGAATAGCAATCAGCCCCAGCATTTT. It translates to CASTPTGANSNQPQHF. The genes are TRBV6-1 and TRBJ1-5; the match to TRBD1 covers 8 bases. V dropped 7 bases and J dropped 0; count of bases not matched to a gene: 8. Germline CDR1 MNHNS, CDR2 SASEGT. The CDR3 length is 16 residues.

The genes are TRBV5-1 and TRBJ1-4, with D possibly TRBD1 on 5 matching bases. Germline lookup yields CDR1 SGHRS and CDR2 YFSETQ. The ends were cut back, 4 bases at V and 8 bases at J, with 18 bases in the middle. This CDR3 is built from 15 residues. The CDR3 nucleotides are TGCGCCAGCAGCCAAGACTGGGGGGTCGGGGAAAAACTGTTTTTT. As protein: CASSQDWGVGEKLFF.

This chain uses TRBV10-3 with TRBJ1-1, with D unclear. The CDR3 covers 11 residues. Germline V lookup: CDR1 ENHRY, CDR2 SYGVKD. With 5 bases removed from V and 5 bases from J, the gap between germline ends came to 6 bases. In DNA form, the CDR3 reads TGTGCCATCAGTTTCGGGACTGAAGCTTTCTTT. This codes for CAISFGTEAFF.

The chain couples TRBV9 to TRBJ1-5; D is unclear. In germline, CDR1 is SGDLS, CDR2 YYNGEE. The CDR3 loop spans 15 amino acids. The V end lost 5 bases, the J end lost 9 bases, and 21 bases lay between the germline ends. CDR3 bases: TGTGCCAGCAGAACTGGGTCGGGCGACTTGGCGCCCCAGCATTTT. This gives the protein CASRTGSGDLAPQHF. Full variable domain (rest looked up from reference TRBV9 and TRBJ1-5): DSGVTQTPKHLITATGQRVTLRCSPRSGDLSVYWYQQSLDQGLQFLIQYYNGEERAKGNILERFSAQQFPDLHSELNLSSLELGDSALYFCASRTGSGDLAPQHFGDGTRLSIL.